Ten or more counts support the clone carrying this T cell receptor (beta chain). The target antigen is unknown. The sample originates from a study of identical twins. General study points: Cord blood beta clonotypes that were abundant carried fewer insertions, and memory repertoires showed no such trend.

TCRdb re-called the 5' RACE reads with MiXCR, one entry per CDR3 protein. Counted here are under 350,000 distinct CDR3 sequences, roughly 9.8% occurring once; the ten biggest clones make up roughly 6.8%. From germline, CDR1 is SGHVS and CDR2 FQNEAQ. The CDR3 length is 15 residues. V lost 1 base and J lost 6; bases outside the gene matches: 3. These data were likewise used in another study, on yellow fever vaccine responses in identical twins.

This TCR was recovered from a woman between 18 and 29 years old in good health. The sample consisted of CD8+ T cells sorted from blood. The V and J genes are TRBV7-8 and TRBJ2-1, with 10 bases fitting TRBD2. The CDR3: CASSLGTSGPNEQFF. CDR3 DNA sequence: TGTGCCAGCAGCTTAGGGACTAGCGGTCCCAATGAGCAGTTCTTC.